This TCR beta chain was captured in a study of blood T cell repertoires in COVID-19. The wider study: Nucleic acid was either cDNA or gDNA, and it came from T cells, B-cell-depleted T cells, or PBMCs.

The V end was cut by 4 bases, the J end by 5 bases, with 10 bases between. CDR1 and CDR2 from the germline V gene are SGHDT and YYEEEE. This CDR3 contains 13 residues. Generated by immunoSEQ multiplex PCR, the TCRdb table keeps only in-frame clones and is missing some. The table lists 300,000 to 400,000 clones, roughly nine tenths of them singletons, with under 3% in the top ten. This receptor was obtained from a woman aged 30 to 39 with COVID-19, enrolled during active disease. The sequencing sample was made of peripheral blood. V and J are TRBV5-6 and TRBJ1-5, with D hard to call. The CDR3: CASSHFGDQPQHF. In nucleotides, the CDR3 is TGTGCCAGCAGCCATTTCGGGGATCAGCCCCAGCATTTT.